This T cell receptor beta chain was observed in a study of blood T cells in healthy people across ages. Primed by a sample-barcoded 5' primer and a J-beta primer mix, a second PCR proceeded for 7 to 11 cycles. MiXCR, applied by TCRdb to the 5' RACE reads, yields one record per CDR3 protein. The table has some 1.4 million distinct CDR3 sequences, 42% seen once. There are 14 residues in the CDR3. In germline, CDR1 is SGHRS, CDR2 YFSETQ. V lost 6 bases, J lost 1 base, and 12 bases lay in between. This chain joins TRBV5-1 and TRBJ2-3; D uncertain. Sequencing was performed on blood. This TCR came from a woman between 18 and 30 years old in good health. The CDR3 nucleotides are TGCGCCAGCACCCTAATGGTGGGCACAGATACGCAGTATTTT. Protein: CASTLMVGTDTQYF.